These 26 T cell receptor beta chains were all obtained from the same sample, sequenced in a study of blood T cell repertoires in COVID-19. This table comes from immunoSEQ multiplex PCR, and its TCRdb copy is limited to in-frame clones, with some not included. This table has around 130,000 clones, around 90% appearing once. The sequenced material came from peripheral blood. These receptors were taken from a human donor with COVID-19, enrolled during active disease. The donor label of this sample is uncertain.

The rearrangement joins TRBV12-3 or TRBV12-4 to TRBJ1-1; D is perhaps TRBD1 (5 bases). Trimming stripped 6 bases from V and 5 bases from J, with 10 bases between. This CDR3 is 12 amino acids long. The CDR3 loop is CASRGGGTEAFF. DNA of the CDR3: TGTGCCAGCAGGGGCGGGGGGACTGAAGCTTTCTTT.

V is TRBV7-9 and J is TRBJ2-1; unclear D gene. Germline V gene data show CDR1 as SEHNR and CDR2 as FQNEAQ (reference sequence). V gave up 5 bases and J gave up 2 bases, with 16 bases separating them. The CDR3 has 16 amino acids. The CDR3 DNA reads as TGTGCCAGCAGCCCCCATCCGGATCGGGCCTACAATGAGCAGTTCTTC. Translating gives CASSPHPDRAYNEQFF.

The chain uses TRBV3-1 (or the pseudogene TRBV3-2) and TRBJ2-1; the match to TRBD1 covers 8 bases. After removal of 2 bases from V and 3 bases from J, the junction contained 3 bases not matched to a gene. The CDR3 contains 15 residues. Germline CDR1 and CDR2: LGHDT and YNNKEL (reference sequence). DNA for the CDR3: TGTGCCAGCAGCCAACAGGGGGCGGTCTACAATGAGCAGTTCTTC. Protein sequence: CASSQQGAVYNEQFF.

This sequence joins TRBV3-1 (or the pseudogene TRBV3-2) and TRBJ1-2; 8 bases match TRBD1. Germline V gene lookup returns CDR1 LGHDT and CDR2 YNNKEL (reference sequence). The CDR3 is made up of 15 amino acids. The ends lost 3 bases at V and 3 bases at J; junction bases unmatched: 6. CDR3 DNA: TGTGCCAGCAGCCAGCGCCCGGACAGGGACTATGGCTACACCTTC. Translated, it gives CASSQRPDRDYGYTF.

V usage is TRBV27 and J usage is TRBJ2-5; D is possibly TRBD1 (6 bases). The CDR3 is made up of 15 amino acids. With 4 bases removed from V and 5 bases from J, the gap between germline ends came to 17 bases. Germline V gene lookup returns CDR1 MNHEY and CDR2 SMNVEV (reference sequence). Here the CDR3 reads CASSSNRVPGETQYF. The CDR3 DNA is TGTGCCAGCAGTTCCAACAGGGTACCCGGCGAGACCCAGTACTTC.

This chain joins TRBV7-2 and TRBJ1-3; the match to TRBD1 covers 11 bases. The CDR3 runs 17 residues. Germline CDR1 SGHTA, CDR2 FQGNSA. V shed 1 base and J 2 bases; nucleotides not matched to a gene: 4. The CDR3 DNA reads TGTGCCAGCAGCTTAGTGGGGACAGGGGGACCTGGAAACACCATATATTTT. Protein: CASSLVGTGGPGNTIYF.

This sequence joins TRBV5-1 and TRBJ2-5; 7 nucleotides agree with TRBD1. Germline assignment: CDR1 SGHRS and CDR2 YFSETQ. CDR3 length equals 16 residues. V shed 0 bases and J 2 bases; nucleotides not matched to a gene: 7. The CDR3 DNA is TGCGCCAGCAGCTTGGGGTCGACAGGGACACAAGAGACCCAGTACTTC. Translated, it gives CASSLGSTGTQETQYF. Variable domain in full (rest from reference TRBV5-1 and TRBJ2-5): KAGVTQTPRYLIKTRGQQVTLSCSPISGHRSVSWYQQTPGQGLQFLFEYFSETQRNKGNFPGRFSGRQFSNSRSEMNVSTLELGDSALYLCASSLGSTGTQETQYFGPGTRLLVL.

This clone has just one count. The chain has TRBV19 and TRBJ1-3; unclear D gene. V gave up 9 bases and J gave up 0 bases, with 12 bases separating them. The germline V gene has CDR1 LNHDA and CDR2 SQIVND (reference sequence). The CDR3 extends over 14 amino acids. CDR3 bases: TGTGCCAGCGAGGACGGGAGCTCTGGAAACACCATATATTTT. This encodes CASEDGSSGNTIYF.

The chain is built from TRBV27 and TRBJ2-4; D may be TRBD1 (5 bases). Germline V gives CDR1 MNHEY, CDR2 SMNVEV (reference sequence). The V end was cut by 5 bases, the J end by 0 bases, with 11 bases between. This CDR3 contains 15 residues. Written as DNA, the CDR3 is TGTGCCAGCAGTCCATTGACAGCAGCCAAAAACATTCAGTACTTC. Translating gives CASSPLTAAKNIQYF.

V usage is TRBV12-3 or TRBV12-4 and J usage is TRBJ2-7; D gene unclear. Trimming cost V 2 bases and J 2 bases, with 7 bases left between them. The CDR3 runs 13 residues. The CDR3 DNA reads as TGTGCCAGCAGTTTAAGTCCGGCCTACGAGCAGTACTTC. Protein product: CASSLSPAYEQYF.

The chain couples TRBV19 to TRBJ2-1; D perhaps matches TRBD1 (5 bases). The length of the CDR3 is 15 residues. Germline CDR1 reads LNHDA; CDR2 reads SQIVND (reference sequence). V was clipped by 7 bases and J by 0 bases, with 13 bases between them. The CDR3 DNA reads TGTGCCAGTACTTTGGACATTAGCTCCTACAATGAGCAGTTCTTC. Translated: CASTLDISSYNEQFF.

The rearrangement joins TRBV7-9 to TRBJ1-1, with a tentative D call TRBD1 (6 bases). CDR1 and CDR2 from the germline V gene are SEHNR and FQNEAQ (reference sequence). The CDR3 consists of 14 residues. Trimming shortened V by 4 bases and J by 4 bases, and 13 bases separated the two germline ends. CDR3 loop: CASSYRVESTEAFF. CDR3 nucleotide sequence: TGTGCCAGCAGCTACAGGGTCGAAAGCACTGAAGCTTTCTTT.

The chain employs TRBV5-1 and TRBJ2-1, with a weak D call TRBD1 (6 bases). V was pared by 4 bases and J by 5 bases, with 10 bases between. From germline, CDR1 is SGHRS and CDR2 YFSETQ. The CDR3 is 13 residues long. As DNA, the CDR3 is TGCGCCAGCAGCCTACCAGGGGACAATGAGCAGTTCTTC. It specifies CASSLPGDNEQFF. Supplemented by reference TRBV5-1 and TRBJ2-1, the full variable domain reads KAGVTQTPRYLIKTRGQQVTLSCSPISGHRSVSWYQQTPGQGLQFLFEYFSETQRNKGNFPGRFSGRQFSNSRSEMNVSTLELGDSALYLCASSLPGDNEQFFGPGTRLTVL.

This clone appeared once. This chain uses TRBV24-1 with TRBJ2-3; weak D call: TRBD2 (6 bases). V was shortened by 6 bases and J by 2 bases, with 11 bases between the two germline ends. This CDR3 has 14 amino acids. Germline assignment: CDR1 KGHDR and CDR2 SFDVKD. Written as DNA, the CDR3 is TGTGCCACCAGTCATGGAGGGGACACAGATACGCAGTATTTT. Translated: CATSHGGDTDTQYF.

This chain connects TRBV11-2 to TRBJ1-3; D is ambiguous. CDR1 and CDR2 from the germline V gene are SGHAT and FQNNGV. V was shortened by 4 bases and J by 0 bases, with 13 bases between the two germline ends. The CDR3 spans 16 residues. This CDR3 is CASSSLGVYSGNTIYF. The CDR3 DNA follows: TGTGCCAGCAGCTCCCTCGGGGTGTACTCTGGAAACACCATATATTTT.

The chain recombines TRBV18 with TRBJ1-1; a possible D gene is TRBD1 (5 bases). V gave up 3 bases and J gave up 5 bases, with 19 bases separating them. The germline gives CDR1 KGHSH, CDR2 LQKENI. This CDR3 contains 16 residues. This chain's CDR3 is CASSPIIGGGRTEAFF. DNA of the CDR3: TGTGCCAGCTCACCTATAATCGGGGGAGGGAGAACTGAAGCTTTCTTT.

The rearrangement uses TRBV24-1 and TRBJ1-2; D is unresolved. CDR1 KGHDR and CDR2 SFDVKD come from the germline V gene. V was cut by 4 bases and J by 1 base, with 9 bases left in between. The CDR3 consists of 14 residues. For the CDR3, the DNA is TGTGCCACCAGTGACTCTAGACTTAACTATGGCTACACCTTC. Amino acids: CATSDSRLNYGYTF.

The chain is built from TRBV3-1 (or the pseudogene TRBV3-2) and TRBJ1-5; D not certain. CDR1 LGHDT and CDR2 YNNKEL come from the germline V gene (reference sequence). Trimming took 4 bases from V and 1 from J, leaving 11 bases between them. The CDR3 contains 15 residues. The CDR3 loop reads CASSRGRGSNQPQHF. In DNA, the CDR3 is TGTGCCAGCAGCCGCGGGCGGGGAAGCAATCAGCCCCAGCATTTT.

The CDR3 spells CAISEVTANTGELFF. The CDR3 DNA sequence: TGTGCCATCAGTGAAGTGACAGCGAACACCGGGGAGCTGTTTTTT. The V call is TRBV10-3, the J call TRBJ2-2, with D maybe TRBD1 (5 bases). Trimming pared 3 bases from V and 0 bases from J, leaving 8 bases between. The germline V gene encodes CDR1 ENHRY and CDR2 SYGVKD. The CDR3 runs to 15 residues.

The chain uses TRBV6-2 or TRBV6-3 and TRBJ2-1, with TRBD2 identical over 9 bases. V lost 0 bases and J lost 8; bases outside the gene matches: 14. Germline V gene lookup returns CDR1 MNHEY and CDR2 SVGEGT. The CDR3 length is 18 residues. The chain's CDR3 is CASSYSRASGEYLYEQFF. The CDR3, as DNA: TGTGCCAGCAGTTACTCGAGGGCTAGCGGGGAGTATTTATATGAGCAGTTCTTC.

The chain has TRBV5-1 and TRBJ2-7, with 12 bases fitting TRBD1. The V gene end was trimmed by 3 bases and the J gene end by 5 bases; junction bases not matched to a gene: 9. The CDR3 spans 16 residues. Germline V gives CDR1 SGHRS, CDR2 YFSETQ. CDR3 residues: CASSSITGTGGHEQYF. CDR3 DNA sequence: TGCGCCAGCAGCTCGATTACCGGGACAGGGGGCCACGAGCAGTACTTC.

The chain's CDR3 is CASSLRSGIQYF. Written as DNA, the CDR3 is TGTGCCAGCAGCCTGCGGTCCGGCATTCAGTACTTC. The chain is built from TRBV25-1 and TRBJ2-4; unclear D gene. V gave up 6 bases and J gave up 9 bases, with 12 bases separating them. Germline CDR1 and CDR2: MGHDK and SYGVNS. The CDR3 runs 12 residues.

The gene calls are TRBV4-2 and TRBJ1-5; no clear D gene. The V gene lost 0 bases and the J gene lost 4 bases, with 13 bases spanning the gap. From germline, CDR1 is LGHNA and CDR2 YNFKEQ. The CDR3 covers 16 residues. The CDR3 DNA reads as TGTGCCAGCAGCCAAGATTCAACTAGGGAAAATCAGCCCCAGCATTTT. Translating it yields CASSQDSTRENQPQHF.

This clone is a singleton in its sample. The V and J genes are TRBV21-1 and TRBJ1-5; the listed D gene, TRBD1, was not tested against the DNA. TRBV21-1 is shown as a pseudogene. This CDR3 spans 13 amino acids. The CDR3 sequence: CASSAHRGQPQHF. CDR3 DNA: TGTGCCAGCAGCGCCCATAGGGGGCAGCCCCAGCATTTT.

The chain uses TRBV5-1 and TRBJ1-6; D might be TRBD1 (5 bases). The germline V gene has CDR1 SGHRS and CDR2 YFSETQ. This CDR3 contains 17 residues. The ends were cut back, 3 bases at V and 6 bases at J, with 19 bases in the middle. For the CDR3, the DNA is TGCGCCAGCAGCTCAAACTTCGGACACGGCCCTAATTCACCCCTCCACTTT. Protein: CASSSNFGHGPNSPLHF.

The rearrangement uses TRBV5-8 and TRBJ1-5, with D maybe TRBD1 (5 bases). Trimming stripped 0 bases from V and 0 bases from J, with 7 bases between. This CDR3 region has 15 residues. The V gene's germline CDR1 is SGHTS and CDR2 YDEGEE. CDR3 in amino acids: CASSLAGGSNQPQHF. CDR3 bases: TGTGCCAGCAGCTTGGCGGGGGGTAGCAATCAGCCCCAGCATTTT.